This T cell receptor (beta chain) was documented in a study of blood T cell repertoires in COVID-19. Study in general: From the United States, Italy and Spain came samples of acute and convalescent COVID-19. In each case, the material was cDNA or gDNA derived from T cells, B-cell-depleted T cells, or PBMCs.

Original processing notes: Reference gene primer amplification yielded estimated nucleated cell counts. Here immunoSEQ multiplex PCR was the method, and the copy in TCRdb shows in-frame clones only, minus some. Clone size and the V and J calls come from that table; the DNA yielded D and trimming. The top ten hold approximately 3% of the sample, which has just under 350,000 clones, around 88% seen once. CDR1 is SGHTA, CDR2 FQGNSA, per germline. V lost 5 bases, J lost 6 bases, and 7 bases lay in between. The CDR3 extends over 12 amino acids. This clonotype was obtained from a man aged 30-40 years with active or convalescent COVID-19. Sequenced material: peripheral blood. This chain connects TRBV7-2 to TRBJ2-2; D not resolved. The CDR3 sequence is CASSLGAGELFF. In DNA form, the CDR3 reads TGTGCCAGCAGCCTGGGCGCCGGGGAGCTGTTTTTT. The whole variable domain, remainder taken from reference TRBV7-2 and TRBJ2-2, is GAGVSQSPSNKVTEKGKDVELRCDPISGHTALYWYRQSLGQGLEFLIYFQGNSAPDKSGLPSDRFSAERTGGSVSTLTIQRTQQEDSAVYLCASSLGAGELFFGEGSRLTVL.